This TCR beta chain originates from a study of blood T cell repertoires in COVID-19. Study as a whole: Some COVID-19 samples were acute and others convalescent; all came from the United States, Italy and Spain.

This CDR3 contains 15 residues. The junction had 6 bases not matched to a gene; V was cut back by 8 bases and J by 0 bases. Germline loops: CDR1 LNHDA, CDR2 SQIVND (reference sequence). How the authors handled the data: Amplification from reference gene primers served as the basis for estimated nucleated cell counts. Only in-frame clones appear in the TCRdb table, and some are missing; sequencing was by immunoSEQ multiplex PCR. The V and J calls and clone size come from that table; D and trimming were worked out from the DNA. The table shows some 16,000 clones, with around 86% occurring only once. The TCR comes from a human donor in a cohort sampled during active COVID-19. This sequence joins TRBV19 and TRBJ2-3, with TRBD2 matching over 9 bases. Sample: peripheral blood. For the CDR3, the DNA is TGTGCCAGTCCTCGGACTAGCGAGAGCACAGATACGCAGTATTTT. Translation gives CASPRTSESTDTQYF.